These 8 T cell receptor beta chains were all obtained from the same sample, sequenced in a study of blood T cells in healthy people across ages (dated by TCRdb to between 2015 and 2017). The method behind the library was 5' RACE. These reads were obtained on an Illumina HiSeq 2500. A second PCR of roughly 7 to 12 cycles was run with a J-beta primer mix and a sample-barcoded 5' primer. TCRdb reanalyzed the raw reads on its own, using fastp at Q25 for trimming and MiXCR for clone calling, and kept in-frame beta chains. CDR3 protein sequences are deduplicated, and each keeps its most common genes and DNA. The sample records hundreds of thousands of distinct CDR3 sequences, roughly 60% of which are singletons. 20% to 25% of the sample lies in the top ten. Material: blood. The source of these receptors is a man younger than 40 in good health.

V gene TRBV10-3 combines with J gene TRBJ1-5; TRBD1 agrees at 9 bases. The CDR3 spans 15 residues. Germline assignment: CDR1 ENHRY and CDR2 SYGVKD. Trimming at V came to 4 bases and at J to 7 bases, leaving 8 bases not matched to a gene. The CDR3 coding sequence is TGTGCCATCAGTGCGGGACAGGGATCCCCCCAGCCCCAGCATTTT. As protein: CAISAGQGSPQPQHF.

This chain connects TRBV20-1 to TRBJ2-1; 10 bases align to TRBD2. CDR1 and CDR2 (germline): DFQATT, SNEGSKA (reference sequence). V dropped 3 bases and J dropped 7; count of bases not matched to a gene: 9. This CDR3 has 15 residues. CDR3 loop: CSASVSSGSGNEQFF. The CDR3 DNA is TGCAGTGCTAGCGTGTCTAGCGGGAGCGGGAATGAGCAGTTCTTC.

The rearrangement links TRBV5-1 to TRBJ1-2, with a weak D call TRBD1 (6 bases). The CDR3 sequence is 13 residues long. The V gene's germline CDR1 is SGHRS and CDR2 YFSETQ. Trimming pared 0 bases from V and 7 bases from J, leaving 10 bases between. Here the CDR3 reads CASSLVGAAGYTF. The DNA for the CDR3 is TGCGCCAGCAGCTTGGTGGGGGCGGCTGGCTACACCTTC.

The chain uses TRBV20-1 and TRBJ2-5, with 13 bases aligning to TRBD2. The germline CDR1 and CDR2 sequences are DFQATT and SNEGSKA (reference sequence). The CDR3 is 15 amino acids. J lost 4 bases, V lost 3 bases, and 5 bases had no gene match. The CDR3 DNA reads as TGCAGTGCTAGGAGCCGGACTAGCGGGAGAGAGACCCAGTACTTC. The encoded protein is CSARSRTSGRETQYF.

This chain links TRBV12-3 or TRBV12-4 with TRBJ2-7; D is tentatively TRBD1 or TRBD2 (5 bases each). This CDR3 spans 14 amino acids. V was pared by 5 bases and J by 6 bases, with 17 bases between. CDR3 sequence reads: CASSPGTPAAEQYF. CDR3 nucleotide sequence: TGTGCCAGCAGTCCCGGGACCCCGGCCGCCGAGCAGTACTTC.

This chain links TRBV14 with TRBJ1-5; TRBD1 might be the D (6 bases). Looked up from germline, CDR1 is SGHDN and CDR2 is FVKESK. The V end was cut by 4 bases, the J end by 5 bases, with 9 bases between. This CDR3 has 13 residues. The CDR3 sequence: CASSRPGDQPQHF. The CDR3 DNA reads TGTGCCAGCAGCCGGCCAGGGGATCAGCCCCAGCATTTT.

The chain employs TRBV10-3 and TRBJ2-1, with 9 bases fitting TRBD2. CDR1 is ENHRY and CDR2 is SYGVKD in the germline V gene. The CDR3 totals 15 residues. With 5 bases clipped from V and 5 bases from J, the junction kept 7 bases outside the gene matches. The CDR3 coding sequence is TGTGCCATCAGTCCCGCGACTAGCGGCGACAATGAGCAGTTCTTC. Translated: CAISPATSGDNEQFF.

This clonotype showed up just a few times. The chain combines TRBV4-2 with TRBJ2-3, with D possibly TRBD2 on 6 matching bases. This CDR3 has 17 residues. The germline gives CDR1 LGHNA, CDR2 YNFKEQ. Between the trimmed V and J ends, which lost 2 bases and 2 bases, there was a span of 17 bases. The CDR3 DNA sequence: TGTGCCAGCAGCCAAACCTGGGCGGGAACTAACACAGATACGCAGTATTTT. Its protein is CASSQTWAGTNTDTQYF.